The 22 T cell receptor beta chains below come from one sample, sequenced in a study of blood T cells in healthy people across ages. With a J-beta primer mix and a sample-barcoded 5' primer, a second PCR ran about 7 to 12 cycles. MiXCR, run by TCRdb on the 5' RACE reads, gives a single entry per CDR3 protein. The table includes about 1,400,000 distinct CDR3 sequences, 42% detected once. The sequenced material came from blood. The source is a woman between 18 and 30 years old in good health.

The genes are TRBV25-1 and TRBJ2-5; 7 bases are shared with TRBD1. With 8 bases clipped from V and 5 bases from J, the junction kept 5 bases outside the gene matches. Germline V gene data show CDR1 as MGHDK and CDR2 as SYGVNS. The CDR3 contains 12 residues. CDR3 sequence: CASRGTAETQYF. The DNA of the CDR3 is TGTGCCAGCCGTGGGACAGCGGAGACCCAGTACTTC.

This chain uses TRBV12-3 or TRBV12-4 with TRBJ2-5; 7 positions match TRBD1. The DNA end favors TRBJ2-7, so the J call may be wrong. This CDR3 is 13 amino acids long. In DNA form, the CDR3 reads TGTGCGACAGGGCGCACCCAGGGATACGAGCAGTACTTC. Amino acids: CATGRTQGYEQYF.

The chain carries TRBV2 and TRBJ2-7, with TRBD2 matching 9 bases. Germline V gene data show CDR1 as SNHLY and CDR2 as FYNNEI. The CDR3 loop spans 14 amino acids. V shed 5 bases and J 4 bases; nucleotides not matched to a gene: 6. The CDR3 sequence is CASSRLAEGYEQYF. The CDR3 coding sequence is TGTGCCAGCAGTAGACTAGCGGAGGGGTACGAGCAGTACTTC.

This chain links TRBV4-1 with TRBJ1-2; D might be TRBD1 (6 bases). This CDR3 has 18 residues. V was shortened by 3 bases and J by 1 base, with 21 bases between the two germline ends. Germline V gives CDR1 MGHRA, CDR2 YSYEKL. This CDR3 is CASSHQPPTGGFNYGYTF. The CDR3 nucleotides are TGCGCCAGCAGCCATCAACCCCCGACAGGAGGCTTTAACTATGGCTACACCTTC.

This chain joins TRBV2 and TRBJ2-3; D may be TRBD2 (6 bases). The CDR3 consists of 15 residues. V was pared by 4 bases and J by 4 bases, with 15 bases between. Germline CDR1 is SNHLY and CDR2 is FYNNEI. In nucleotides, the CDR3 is TGTGCCAGCAGTGTTGACAGCGCTAGCGCAGATACGCAGTATTTT. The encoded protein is CASSVDSASADTQYF.

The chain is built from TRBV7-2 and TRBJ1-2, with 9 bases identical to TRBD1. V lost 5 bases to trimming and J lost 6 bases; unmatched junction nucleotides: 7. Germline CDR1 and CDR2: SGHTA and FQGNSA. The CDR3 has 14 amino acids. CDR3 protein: CASSQLQGANGYTF. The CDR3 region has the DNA TGTGCCAGCAGCCAGCTACAGGGGGCAAATGGCTACACCTTC.

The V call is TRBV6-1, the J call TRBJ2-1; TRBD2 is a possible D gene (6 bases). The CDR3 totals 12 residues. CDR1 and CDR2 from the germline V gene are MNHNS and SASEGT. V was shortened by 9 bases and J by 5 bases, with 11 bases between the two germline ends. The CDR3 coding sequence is TGTGCCAGTGGGACTCTGAACAATGAGCAGTTCTTC. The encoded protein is CASGTLNNEQFF.

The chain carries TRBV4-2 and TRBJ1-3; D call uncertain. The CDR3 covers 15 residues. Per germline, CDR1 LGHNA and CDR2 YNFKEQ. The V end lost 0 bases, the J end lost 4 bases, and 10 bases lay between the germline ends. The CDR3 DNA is TGTGCCAGCAGCCAAGACGAGGGTACGGGAAACACCATATATTTT. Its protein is CASSQDEGTGNTIYF.

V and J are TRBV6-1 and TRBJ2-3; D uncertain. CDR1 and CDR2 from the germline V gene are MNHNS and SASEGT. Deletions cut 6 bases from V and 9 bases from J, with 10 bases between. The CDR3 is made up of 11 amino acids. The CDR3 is CASRDWQTQYF. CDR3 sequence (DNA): TGTGCCAGCAGAGATTGGCAGACGCAGTATTTT.

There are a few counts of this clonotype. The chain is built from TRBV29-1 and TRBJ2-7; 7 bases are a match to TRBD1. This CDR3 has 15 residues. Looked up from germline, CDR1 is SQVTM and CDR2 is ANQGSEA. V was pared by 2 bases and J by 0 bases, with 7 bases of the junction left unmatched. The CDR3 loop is CSVETPGQSSYEQYF. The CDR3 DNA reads TGCAGCGTTGAAACGCCGGGACAGAGCTCCTACGAGCAGTACTTC.

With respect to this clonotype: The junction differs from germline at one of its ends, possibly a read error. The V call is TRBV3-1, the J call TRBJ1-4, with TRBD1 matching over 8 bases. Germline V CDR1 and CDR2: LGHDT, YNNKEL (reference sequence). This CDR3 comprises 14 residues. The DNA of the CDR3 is TGTGCCAGCAGCGTACAGGGGGATAATGAAAAACGGTTTTTT. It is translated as CASSVQGDNEKRFF. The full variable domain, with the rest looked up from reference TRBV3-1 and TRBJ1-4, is DTAVSQTPKYLVTQMGNDKSIKCEQNLGHDTMYWYKQDSKKFLKIMFSYNNKELIINETVPNRFSPKSPDKAHLNLHINSLELGDSAVYFCASSVQGDNEKRFFGSGTQLSVL.

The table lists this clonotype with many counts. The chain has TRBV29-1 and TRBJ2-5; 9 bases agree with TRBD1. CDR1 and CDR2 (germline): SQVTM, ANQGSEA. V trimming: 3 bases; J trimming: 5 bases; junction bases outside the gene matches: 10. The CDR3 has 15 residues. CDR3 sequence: CSVDGQGQRTETQYF. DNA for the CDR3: TGCAGCGTTGATGGACAGGGGCAACGAACGGAGACCCAGTACTTC.

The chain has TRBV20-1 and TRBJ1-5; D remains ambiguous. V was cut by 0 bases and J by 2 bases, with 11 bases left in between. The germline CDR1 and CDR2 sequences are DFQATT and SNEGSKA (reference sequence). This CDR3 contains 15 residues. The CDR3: CSARDSQVGNQPQHF. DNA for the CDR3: TGCAGTGCTAGAGATAGCCAGGTCGGCAATCAGCCCCAGCATTTT.

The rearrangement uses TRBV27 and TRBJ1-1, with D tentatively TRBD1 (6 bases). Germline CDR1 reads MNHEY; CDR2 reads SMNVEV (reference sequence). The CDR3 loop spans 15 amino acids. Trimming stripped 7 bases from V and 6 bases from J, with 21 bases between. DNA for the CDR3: TGTGCCAGCATCCACACGGGGGGCGATGAGTCTGAAGCTTTCTTT. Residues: CASIHTGGDESEAFF.

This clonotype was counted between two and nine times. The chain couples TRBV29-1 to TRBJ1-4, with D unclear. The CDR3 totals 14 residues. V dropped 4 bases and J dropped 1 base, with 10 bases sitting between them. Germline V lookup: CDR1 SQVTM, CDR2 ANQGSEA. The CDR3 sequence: CSVVDRGTNEKLFF. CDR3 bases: TGCAGCGTTGTGGACCGGGGAACTAATGAAAAACTGTTTTTT.

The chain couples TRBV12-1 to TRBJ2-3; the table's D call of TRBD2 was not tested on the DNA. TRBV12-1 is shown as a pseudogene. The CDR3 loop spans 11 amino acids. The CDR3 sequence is CTRDCTDTQYF. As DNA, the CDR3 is TGTACCAGGGACTGCACCGATACGCAGTATTTT.

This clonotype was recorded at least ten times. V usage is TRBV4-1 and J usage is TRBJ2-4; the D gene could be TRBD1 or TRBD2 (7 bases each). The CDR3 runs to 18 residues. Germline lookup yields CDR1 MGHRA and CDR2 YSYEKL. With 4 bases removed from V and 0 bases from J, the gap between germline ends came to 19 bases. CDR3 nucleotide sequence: TGCGCCAGCAGCCCAGGGGGGGCGAGAGGTCTAGCCAAAAACATTCAGTACTTC. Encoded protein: CASSPGGARGLAKNIQYF.

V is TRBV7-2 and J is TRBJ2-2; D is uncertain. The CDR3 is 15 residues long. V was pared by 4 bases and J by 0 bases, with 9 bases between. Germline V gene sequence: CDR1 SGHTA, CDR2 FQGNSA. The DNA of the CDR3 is TGTGCCAGCAGCTCCTCTACCACGAACACCGGGGAGCTGTTTTTT. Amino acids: CASSSSTTNTGELFF.

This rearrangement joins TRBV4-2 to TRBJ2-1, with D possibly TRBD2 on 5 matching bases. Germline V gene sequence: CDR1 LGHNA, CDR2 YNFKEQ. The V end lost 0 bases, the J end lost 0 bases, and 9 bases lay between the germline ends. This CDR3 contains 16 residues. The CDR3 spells CASSQEAAASYNEQFF. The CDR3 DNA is TGTGCCAGCAGCCAAGAAGCGGCCGCCTCCTACAATGAGCAGTTCTTC.

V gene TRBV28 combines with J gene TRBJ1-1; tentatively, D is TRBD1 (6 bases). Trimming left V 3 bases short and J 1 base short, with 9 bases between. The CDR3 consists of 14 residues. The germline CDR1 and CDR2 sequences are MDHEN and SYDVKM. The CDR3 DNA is TGTGCCAGCAGTTTCGCAGGGGAGAACACTGAAGCTTTCTTT. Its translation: CASSFAGENTEAFF.

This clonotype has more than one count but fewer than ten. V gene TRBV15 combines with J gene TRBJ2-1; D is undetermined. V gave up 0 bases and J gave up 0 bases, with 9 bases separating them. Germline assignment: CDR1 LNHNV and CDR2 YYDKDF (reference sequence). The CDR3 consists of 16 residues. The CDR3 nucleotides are TGTGCCACCAGCAGAGATGTGCCCAGCTCCTACAATGAGCAGTTCTTC. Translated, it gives CATSRDVPSSYNEQFF. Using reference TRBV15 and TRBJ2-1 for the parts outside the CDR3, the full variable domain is DAMVIQNPRYQVTQFGKPVTLSCSQTLNHNVMYWYQQKSSQAPKLLFHYYDKDFNNEADTPDNFQSRRPNTSFCFLDIRSPGLGDTAMYLCATSRDVPSSYNEQFFGPGTRLTVL.

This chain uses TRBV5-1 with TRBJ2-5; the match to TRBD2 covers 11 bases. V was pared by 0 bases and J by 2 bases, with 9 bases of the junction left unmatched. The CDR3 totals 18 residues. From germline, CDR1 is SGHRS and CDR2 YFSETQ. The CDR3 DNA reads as TGCGCCAGCAGCTTGGGGCTAGCGGGGGGACCGTTACAAGAGACCCAGTACTTC. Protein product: CASSLGLAGGPLQETQYF. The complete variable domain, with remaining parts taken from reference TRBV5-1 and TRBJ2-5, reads KAGVTQTPRYLIKTRGQQVTLSCSPISGHRSVSWYQQTPGQGLQFLFEYFSETQRNKGNFPGRFSGRQFSNSRSEMNVSTLELGDSALYLCASSLGLAGGPLQETQYFGPGTRLLVL.